These 20 T cell receptor beta chains came from one sample sequenced in a study of low-dose radiotherapy and immunotherapy resistance in tumors. Time point defined: after trial treatment. Treatment given: LDRT plus nivolumab, ipilimumab, low-dose cyclophosphamide and aspirin (RACIN trial). cDNA synthesis used a TRAV/TRBV-specific primer set for both chains. TCRs were amplified for approximately 21 PCR cycles with a constant-region primer and V-primer adapter. A single record per CDR3 protein comes from TCRdb applying MiXCR to the reads. Seen here are 40,000 or so distinct CDR3 sequences, less than 30% observed once, and the top ten hold over 9%. The sequencing used PBMCs, collected after low-dose radiotherapy plus immunotherapy. The receptors were gathered from a male donor with prostate cancer.

By sample fraction, this clonotype is medium-sized. This CDR3 is CASSEARTTYTDTQYF. CDR3 DNA sequence: TGTGCCAGCAGTGAAGCTCGGACTACCTACACAGATACGCAGTATTTT. The V and J genes are TRBV2 and TRBJ2-3; TRBD2 might be the D (6 bases). Trimming removed 0 bases from V and 2 bases from J, with 12 bases in between. CDR3 length: 16 amino acids. Germline assignment: CDR1 SNHLY and CDR2 FYNNEI. Variable domain in full (rest from reference TRBV2 and TRBJ2-3): EPEVTQTPSHQVTQMGQEVILRCVPISNHLYFYWYRQILGQKVEFLVSFYNNEISEKSEIFDDQFSVERPDGSNFTLKIRSTKLEDSAMYFCASSEARTTYTDTQYFGPGTRLTVL.

The rearrangement uses TRBV5-3 and TRBJ2-7; TRBD2 matches at 9 bases. TRBV5-3 is classed as an ORF, of uncertain function. V lost 8 bases and J lost 1; bases outside the gene matches: 19. This CDR3 contains 18 residues. This chain's CDR3 is CASSAGALAGPPSYEQYF. The CDR3 nucleotides are TGTGCCAGCAGCGCGGGCGCGCTAGCGGGGCCCCCTTCCTACGAGCAGTACTTC.

The rearrangement uses TRBV4-3 and TRBJ2-7; TRBD2 matches at 8 bases. Trimming cost V 4 bases and J 7 bases; bases outside gene matches: 12. The CDR3 runs to 15 residues. From germline, CDR1 is LGHNA and CDR2 YSLEER. CDR3 coding DNA: TGCGCCAGCAGCCCAGGCGCGAGCGGGGGCCGTGAGCAGTACTTC. Translated, it gives CASSPGASGGREQYF.

This clonotype appeared many times. V and J are TRBV28 and TRBJ2-7, with 10 bases that match TRBD2. V lost 7 bases and J lost 4; bases outside the gene matches: 4. This CDR3 spans 13 amino acids. Germline values: CDR1 MDHEN, CDR2 SYDVKM. CDR3 sequence (DNA): TGTGCCAGCACTAGCGGGAGATCGTACGAGCAGTACTTC. This sequence encodes CASTSGRSYEQYF.

This clonotype was observed many times. This chain joins TRBV28 and TRBJ1-3, with 8 bases aligning to TRBD1. Trimming cost V 6 bases and J 4 bases; bases outside gene matches: 8. Germline V CDR1 and CDR2: MDHEN, SYDVKM. This CDR3 comprises 15 residues. The CDR3 is CASSPGQGAGNTIYF. CDR3 nucleotides: TGTGCCAGCAGCCCGGGGCAGGGGGCCGGAAACACCATATATTTT.

This clonotype was counted ten times or more. CDR3 nucleotides: TGTGCCAGTACTAAAACTAGCGCAGAATTTACGCAGTATTTT. This codes for CASTKTSAEFTQYF. The V call is TRBV9, the J call TRBJ2-3, with 7 nucleotides matching TRBD2. The CDR3 is 14 residues long. With V trimmed by 8 bases and J by 8 bases, 14 bases remained unmatched. The germline gives CDR1 SGDLS, CDR2 YYNGEE.

Regarding this clonotype: A far larger clone is a single base away, which makes a read error likely. The V gene is TRBV13, the J gene TRBJ2-3; 8 nucleotides match TRBD2. The germline gives CDR1 PRHDT, CDR2 FYEKMQ (reference sequence). The CDR3 has 17 amino acids. V lost 5 bases and J lost 9; bases outside the gene matches: 19. In DNA form, the CDR3 reads TGTGCCAGCAGCCCCGCCCCGGCCGGGAGGGCGTGGGGGACGCAGTATTTT. Protein product: CASSPAPAGRAWGTQYF.

About this clonotype: The limits of the CDR3 on the DNA are not certain, so only TCRdb's listed CDR3 is given. J is TRBJ2-1 and V is TRBV7-6; the D segment call TRBD1 is taken from the table without a DNA check. A total of 24 residues make up the CDR3, ends included. Germline CDR1 is SGHVS and CDR2 is FNYEAQ. CDR3 region: CASTNQTALYFCATATTRYNEQFF.

This clonotype occurred many times. This chain links TRBV6-2 or TRBV6-3 with TRBJ1-1, with D perhaps matching TRBD1 (6 bases). The germline CDR1 and CDR2 sequences are MNHEY and SVGEGT. V was trimmed by 2 bases and J by 7 bases, leaving 17 bases between them. The CDR3 runs to 15 residues. As DNA, the CDR3 is TGTGCCAGCAGTTACAGGCCCCCGCAGGGGAATGAAGCTTTCTTT. This codes for CASSYRPPQGNEAFF.

By sample fraction, this clonotype is medium-sized. The chain combines TRBV5-5 with TRBJ2-1; 7 bases are shared with TRBD2. The V gene's germline CDR1 is SGHKS and CDR2 YYEKEE (reference sequence). V shed 4 bases and J 8 bases; nucleotides not matched to a gene: 12. The CDR3 runs 15 residues. The CDR3 here is CASSNSGPVFHEQFF. CDR3 DNA: TGTGCCAGCAGCAATAGCGGGCCGGTCTTCCATGAGCAGTTCTTC.

In this sample, this clonotype turned up many times. This rearrangement joins TRBV7-9 to TRBJ2-6; TRBD1 aligns across 10 bases. The V gene's germline CDR1 is SEHNR and CDR2 FQNEAQ (reference sequence). V was clipped by 3 bases and J by 0 bases; unmatched bases: 2. The CDR3 covers 17 residues. This CDR3 reads CASSLGQGRSGANVLTF. The CDR3 region has the DNA TGTGCCAGCAGCTTGGGACAGGGGCGCTCTGGGGCCAACGTCCTGACTTTC.

This clonotype was seen at least ten times. This chain links TRBV14 with TRBJ2-5; D is unclear. The CDR3 is 13 amino acids. Per the germline V gene, CDR1 is SGHDN and CDR2 is FVKESK. V shed 1 base and J shed 5 bases, with 8 bases lying between them. DNA of the CDR3: TGTGCCAGCAGCCAAGGAGGCCCGGAGACCCAGTACTTC. This encodes CASSQGGPETQYF.

This clonotype was observed many times. V usage is TRBV29-1 and J usage is TRBJ2-1; 7 bases map to TRBD1. V was clipped by 4 bases and J by 9 bases; unmatched bases: 9. This CDR3 has 13 amino acids. Germline lookup yields CDR1 SQVTM and CDR2 ANQGSEA. Written as DNA, the CDR3 is TGCAGCGTTGGGAACAGGGGCTCTGGTGAGCAGTTCTTC. Protein: CSVGNRGSGEQFF.

Concerning this clonotype itself: The likely explanation is a read error, given a far larger clone one base away. The chain recombines TRBV6-6 with TRBJ1-1; D not certain. This CDR3 contains 13 residues. Trimming stripped 8 bases from V and 2 bases from J, with 12 bases between. Per germline, CDR1 MNHNY and CDR2 SVGAGI (reference sequence). The CDR3: CASGYQGNTEAFF. The CDR3 DNA reads as TGTGCCAGCGGCTACCAAGGCAACACTGAAGCTTTCTTT.

Turning to this clonotype: This likely traces to a read error, being one base from a far larger clone. The V call is TRBV5-8, the J call TRBJ2-5, with D uncertain. The CDR3 loop spans 13 amino acids. The V end lost 4 bases, the J end lost 2 bases, and 9 bases lay between the germline ends. From germline, CDR1 is SGHTS and CDR2 YDEGEE. In nucleotides, the CDR3 is TGTGCCAGCAGCATGGTAACTCAAGAGACCCAGTACTTC. It yields the protein CASSMVTQETQYF.

This clonotype was detected many times. CDR3 sequence reads: CASSSGLNTGELFF. The CDR3 DNA reads as TGTGCCAGCAGCTCGGGACTAAACACCGGGGAGCTGTTTTTT. V gene TRBV5-4 combines with J gene TRBJ2-2, with 7 bases aligning to TRBD2. Germline lookup yields CDR1 SGHNT and CDR2 YYREEE (reference sequence). J lost 2 bases, V lost 3 bases, and 1 base had no gene match. The CDR3 has 14 residues.

This clonotype ranks as medium-sized. The chain recombines TRBV14 with TRBJ1-1; possible D gene TRBD1, 6 bases. V lost 1 base and J 1 base, leaving 10 bases between the germline ends. The CDR3 spans 15 residues. The V gene's germline CDR1 is SGHDN and CDR2 FVKESK. CDR3 protein: CASSQVMTGNTEAFF. The CDR3 DNA follows: TGTGCCAGCAGCCAAGTCATGACAGGGAACACTGAAGCTTTCTTT.

This clonotype was seen many times. V and J are TRBV27 and TRBJ2-7, with 7 positions matching TRBD1. The ends lost 3 bases at V and 3 bases at J; junction bases unmatched: 5. There are 14 residues in the CDR3. CDR1 and CDR2 (germline): MNHEY, SMNVEV (reference sequence). In nucleotides, the CDR3 is TGTGCCAGCAGTTTGATTGCAGGGGGCTACGAGCAGTACTTC. Translation gives CASSLIAGGYEQYF.

At least ten counts were recorded for this clonotype. The chain joins TRBV18 to TRBJ1-4; tentatively, D is TRBD1 (6 bases). The germline CDR1 and CDR2 sequences are KGHSH and LQKENI. This CDR3 is 14 amino acids long. V was cut by 4 bases and J by 7 bases, with 13 bases left in between. CDR3 sequence reads: CASSRSGTPEKLFF. The CDR3 DNA is TGTGCCAGCTCACGCTCCGGGACACCTGAAAAACTGTTTTTT.

The V call is TRBV29-1, the J call TRBJ1-5; 7 bases agree with TRBD1. Germline V lookup: CDR1 SQVTM, CDR2 ANQGSEA. CDR3 size: 15 residues. CDR3 loop: CSARIGQGGNQPQHF. CDR3 nucleotides: TGCAGTGCGAGGATAGGGCAGGGGGGCAATCAGCCCCAGCATTTT. Using reference TRBV29-1 and TRBJ1-5 for the parts outside the CDR3, the full variable domain is SAVISQKPSRDICQRGTSLTIQCQVDSQVTMMFWYRQQPGQSLTLIATANQGSEATYESGFVIDKFPISRPNLTFSTLTVSNMSPEDSSIYLCSARIGQGGNQPQHFGDGTRLSIL.